This T cell receptor beta chain derives from a study of Graves' ophthalmopathy and Graves' hyperthyroidism. Across the study: The blood sample was drawn at first diagnosis and before any treatment.

The PBMCs had their origin in roughly 9.8 ml of fresh peripheral blood. This clonotype has ten or more counts. Using RNA transcripts, the TCR beta CDR3 regions were amplified. Amplification began with first-round RT-PCR using HTBI primers, then second-round multiplex PCR was performed. TCRdb reprocessed the multiplex PCR reads via MiXCR and lists one record per CDR3 protein. The sample has 300,000 to 400,000 distinct CDR3 sequences, under 20% seen once. The CDR3 extends over 14 amino acids. V dropped 4 bases and J dropped 1 base, with 10 bases sitting between them. In germline, CDR1 is MNHNS, CDR2 SASEGT.

The TCR sequence derives from an adult man with Graves' ophthalmopathy. Sequenced material: peripheral blood. This chain joins TRBV6-1 and TRBJ2-5; tentative D call: TRBD2 (6 bases). As DNA, the CDR3 is TGTGCCAGCAGTGTCGCGGGGTTCCAAGAGACCCAGTACTTC. It yields the protein CASSVAGFQETQYF.